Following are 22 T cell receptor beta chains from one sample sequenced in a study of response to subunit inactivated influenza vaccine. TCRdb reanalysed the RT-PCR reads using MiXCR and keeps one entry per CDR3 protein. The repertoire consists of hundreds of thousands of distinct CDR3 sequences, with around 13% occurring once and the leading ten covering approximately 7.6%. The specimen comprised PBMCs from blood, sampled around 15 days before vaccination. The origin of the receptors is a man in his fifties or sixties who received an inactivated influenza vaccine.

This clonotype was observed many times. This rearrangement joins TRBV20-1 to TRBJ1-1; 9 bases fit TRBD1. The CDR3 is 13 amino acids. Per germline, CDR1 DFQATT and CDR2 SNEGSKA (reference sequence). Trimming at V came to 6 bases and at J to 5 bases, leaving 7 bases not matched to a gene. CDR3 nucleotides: TGCAGTGCAATGACAGGGGGTTTTACTGAAGCTTTCTTT. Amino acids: CSAMTGGFTEAFF.

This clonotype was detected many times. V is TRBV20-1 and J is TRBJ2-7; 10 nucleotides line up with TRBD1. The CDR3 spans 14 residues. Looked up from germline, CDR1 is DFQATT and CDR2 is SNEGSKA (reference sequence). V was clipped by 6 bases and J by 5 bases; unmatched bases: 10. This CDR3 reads CSAPPGQGSNEQYF. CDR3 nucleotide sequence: TGCAGTGCGCCCCCGGGACAGGGGAGTAACGAGCAGTACTTC.

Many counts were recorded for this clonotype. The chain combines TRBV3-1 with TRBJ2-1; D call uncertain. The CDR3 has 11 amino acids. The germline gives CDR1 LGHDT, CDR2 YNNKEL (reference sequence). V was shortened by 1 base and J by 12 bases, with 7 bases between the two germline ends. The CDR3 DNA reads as TGTGCCAGCAGCCAAGGAGGTGGGCAGTTCTTC. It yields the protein CASSQGGGQFF.

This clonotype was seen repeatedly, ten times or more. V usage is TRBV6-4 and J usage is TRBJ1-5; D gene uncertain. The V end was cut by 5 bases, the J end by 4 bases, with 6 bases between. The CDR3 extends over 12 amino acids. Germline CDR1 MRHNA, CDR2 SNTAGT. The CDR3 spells CASSLQNQPQHF. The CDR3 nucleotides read TGTGCCAGCAGTCTACAGAATCAGCCCCAGCATTTT.

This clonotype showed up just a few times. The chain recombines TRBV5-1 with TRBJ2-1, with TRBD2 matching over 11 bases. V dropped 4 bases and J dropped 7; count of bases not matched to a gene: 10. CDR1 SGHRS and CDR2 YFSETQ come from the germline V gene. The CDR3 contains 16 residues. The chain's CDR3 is CASSQMTSGEGNEQFF. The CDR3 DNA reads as TGCGCCAGCAGCCAAATGACTAGCGGGGAAGGAAATGAGCAGTTCTTC.

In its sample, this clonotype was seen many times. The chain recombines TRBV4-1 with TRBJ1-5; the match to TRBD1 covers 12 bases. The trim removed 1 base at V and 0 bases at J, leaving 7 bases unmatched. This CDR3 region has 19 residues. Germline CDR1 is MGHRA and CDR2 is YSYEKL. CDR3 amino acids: CASSQAPGQGAFSNQPQHF. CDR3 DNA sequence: TGCGCCAGCAGCCAAGCCCCGGGACAGGGGGCCTTTAGCAATCAGCCCCAGCATTTT.

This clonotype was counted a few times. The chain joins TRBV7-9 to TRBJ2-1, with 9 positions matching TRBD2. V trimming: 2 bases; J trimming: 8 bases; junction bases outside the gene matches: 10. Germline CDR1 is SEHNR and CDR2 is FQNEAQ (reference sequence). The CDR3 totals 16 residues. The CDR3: CASSLWGGRGTDEQFF. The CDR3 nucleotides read TGTGCCAGCAGCTTATGGGGCGGGAGGGGTACCGATGAGCAGTTCTTC.

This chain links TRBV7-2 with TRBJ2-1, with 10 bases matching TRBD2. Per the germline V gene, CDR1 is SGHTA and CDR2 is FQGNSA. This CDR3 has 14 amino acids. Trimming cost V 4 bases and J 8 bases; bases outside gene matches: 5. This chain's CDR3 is CASSSMGTSDEQFF. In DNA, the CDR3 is TGTGCCAGCAGCTCCATGGGGACTAGCGATGAGCAGTTCTTC.

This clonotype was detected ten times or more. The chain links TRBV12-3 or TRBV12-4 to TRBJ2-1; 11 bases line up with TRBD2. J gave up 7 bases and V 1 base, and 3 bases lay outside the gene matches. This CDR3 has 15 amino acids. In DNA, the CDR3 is TGTGCCAGCAGTTTAGGTAGCGGGAGGGCAAATGAGCAGTTCTTC. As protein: CASSLGSGRANEQFF.

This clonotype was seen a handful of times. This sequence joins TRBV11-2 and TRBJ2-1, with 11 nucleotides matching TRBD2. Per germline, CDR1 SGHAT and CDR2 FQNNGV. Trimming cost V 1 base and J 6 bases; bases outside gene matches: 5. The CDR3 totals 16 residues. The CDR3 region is CASSLALAGVGNEQFF. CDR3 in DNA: TGTGCCAGCAGCTTAGCACTAGCGGGAGTCGGCAATGAGCAGTTCTTC.

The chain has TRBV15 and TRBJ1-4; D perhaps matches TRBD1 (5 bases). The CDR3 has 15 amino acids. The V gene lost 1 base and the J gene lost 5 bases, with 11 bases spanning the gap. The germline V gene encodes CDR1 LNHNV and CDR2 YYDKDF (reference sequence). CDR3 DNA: TGTGCCACCAGCAGAGTGCCAGGGTCAAATGAAAAACTGTTTTTT. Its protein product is CATSRVPGSNEKLFF. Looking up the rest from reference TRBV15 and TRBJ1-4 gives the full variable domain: DAMVIQNPRYQVTQFGKPVTLSCSQTLNHNVMYWYQQKSSQAPKLLFHYYDKDFNNEADTPDNFQSRRPNTSFCFLDIRSPGLGDTAMYLCATSRVPGSNEKLFFGSGTQLSVL.

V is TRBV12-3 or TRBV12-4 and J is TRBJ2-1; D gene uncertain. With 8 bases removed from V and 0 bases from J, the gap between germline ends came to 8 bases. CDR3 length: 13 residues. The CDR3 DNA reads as TGTGCCAGCGGGTCTAACTCCTACAATGAGCAGTTCTTC. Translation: CASGSNSYNEQFF.

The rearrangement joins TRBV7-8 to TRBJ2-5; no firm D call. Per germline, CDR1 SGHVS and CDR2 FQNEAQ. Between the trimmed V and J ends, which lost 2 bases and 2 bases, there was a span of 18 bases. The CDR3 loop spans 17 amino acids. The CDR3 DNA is TGTGCCAGCAGCTTAAGATCCCGATTTGTCATACAAGAGACCCAGTACTTC. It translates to CASSLRSRFVIQETQYF. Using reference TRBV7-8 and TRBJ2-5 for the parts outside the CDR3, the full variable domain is GAGVSQSPRYKVAKRGQDVALRCDPISGHVSLFWYQQALGQGPEFLTYFQNEAQLDKSGLPSDRFFAERPEGSVSTLKIQRTQQEDSAVYLCASSLRSRFVIQETQYFGPGTRLLVL.

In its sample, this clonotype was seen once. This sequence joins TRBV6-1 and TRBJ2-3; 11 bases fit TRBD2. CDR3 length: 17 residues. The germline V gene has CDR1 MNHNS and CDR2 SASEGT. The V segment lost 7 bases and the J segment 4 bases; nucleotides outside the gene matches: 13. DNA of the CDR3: TGTGCCAGCATGGCCCCCCCCTCACTAGCGGGAGCAGATACGCAGTATTTT. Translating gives CASMAPPSLAGADTQYF.

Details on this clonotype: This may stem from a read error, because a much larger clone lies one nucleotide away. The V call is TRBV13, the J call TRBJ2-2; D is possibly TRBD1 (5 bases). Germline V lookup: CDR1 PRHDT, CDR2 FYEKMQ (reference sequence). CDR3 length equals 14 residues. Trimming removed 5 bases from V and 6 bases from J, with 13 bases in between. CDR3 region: CASSRGKSAGELFF. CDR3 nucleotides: TGTGCCAGCAGCAGGGGAAAGAGCGCCGGGGAGCTGTTTTTT.

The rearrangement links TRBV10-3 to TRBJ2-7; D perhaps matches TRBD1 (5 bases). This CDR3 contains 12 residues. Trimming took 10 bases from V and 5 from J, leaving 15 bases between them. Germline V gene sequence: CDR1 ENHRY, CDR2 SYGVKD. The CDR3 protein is CATQDRANEQYF. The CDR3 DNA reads TGTGCCACACAAGACAGAGCCAACGAGCAGTACTTC.

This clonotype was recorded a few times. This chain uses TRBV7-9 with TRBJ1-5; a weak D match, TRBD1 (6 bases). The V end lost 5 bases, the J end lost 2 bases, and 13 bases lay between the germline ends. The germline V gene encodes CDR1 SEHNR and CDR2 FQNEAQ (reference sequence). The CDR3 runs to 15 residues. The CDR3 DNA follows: TGTGCCAGCAGCCCATCGGACAGTCGCAATCAGCCCCAGCATTTT. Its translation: CASSPSDSRNQPQHF.

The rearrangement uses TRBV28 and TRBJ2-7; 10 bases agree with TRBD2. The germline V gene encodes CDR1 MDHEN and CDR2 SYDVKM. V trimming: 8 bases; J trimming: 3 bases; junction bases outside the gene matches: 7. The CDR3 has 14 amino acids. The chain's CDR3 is CASGASGSVYEQYF. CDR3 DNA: TGTGCCAGCGGGGCTAGCGGGAGTGTCTACGAGCAGTACTTC. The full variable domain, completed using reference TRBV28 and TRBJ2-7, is DVKVTQSSRYLVKRTGEKVFLECVQDMDHENMFWYRQDPGLGLRLIYFSYDVKMKEKGDIPEGYSVSREKKERFSLILESASTNQTSMYLCASGASGSVYEQYFGPGTRLTVT.

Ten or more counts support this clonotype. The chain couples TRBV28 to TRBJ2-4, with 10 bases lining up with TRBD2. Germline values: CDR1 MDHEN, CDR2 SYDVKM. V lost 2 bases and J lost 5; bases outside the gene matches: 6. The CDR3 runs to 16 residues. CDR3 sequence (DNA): TGTGCCAGCAGTTTAGGCCCCGGACTAGCGGAAAACATTCAGTACTTC. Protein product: CASSLGPGLAENIQYF. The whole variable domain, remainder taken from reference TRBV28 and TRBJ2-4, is DVKVTQSSRYLVKRTGEKVFLECVQDMDHENMFWYRQDPGLGLRLIYFSYDVKMKEKGDIPEGYSVSREKKERFSLILESASTNQTSMYLCASSLGPGLAENIQYFGAGTRLSVL.

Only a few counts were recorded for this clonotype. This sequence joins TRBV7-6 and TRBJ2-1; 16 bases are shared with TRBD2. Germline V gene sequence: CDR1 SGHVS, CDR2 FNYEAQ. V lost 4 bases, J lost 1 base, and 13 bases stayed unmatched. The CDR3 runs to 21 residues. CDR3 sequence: CASSSIPGLAGGQWSYNEQFF. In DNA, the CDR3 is TGTGCCAGCAGCTCGATCCCGGGACTAGCGGGAGGGCAGTGGTCCTACAATGAGCAGTTCTTC.

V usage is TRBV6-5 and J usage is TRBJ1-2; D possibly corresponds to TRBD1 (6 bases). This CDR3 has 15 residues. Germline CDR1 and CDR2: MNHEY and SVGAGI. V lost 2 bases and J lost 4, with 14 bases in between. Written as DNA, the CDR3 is TGTGCCAGCAGTTACGCTCGGGGGGCTGCCTATGGCTACACCTTC. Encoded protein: CASSYARGAAYGYTF.

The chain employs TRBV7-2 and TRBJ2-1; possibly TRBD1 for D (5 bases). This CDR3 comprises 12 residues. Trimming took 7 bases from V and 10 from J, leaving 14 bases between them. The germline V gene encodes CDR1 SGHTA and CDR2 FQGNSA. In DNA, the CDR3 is TGTGCCAGCACCAAGAAGGGGCGGGAGCAGTTCTTC. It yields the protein CASTKKGREQFF.